The subject of this entry is one T cell receptor beta chain. The sample belongs to a study of shared T cell receptors in the human thymus. Germline values: CDR1 LGHNT, CDR2 FRNRAP. With 6 bases clipped from V and 7 bases from J, the junction kept 11 bases outside the gene matches. The CDR3 loop spans 18 amino acids. Profiling relied on immunoSEQ multiplex PCR, and the TCRdb table lists in-frame clones only, not all of them. Among 540,000 or so clones listed, approximately 80% were seen once. These data were likewise used in another study, on human thymus T cells.

The J gene is TRBJ2-2, the V gene TRBV12-5, with TRBD2 matching 16 bases. The specimen was thymocytes. The receptor was isolated from a boy under two years old with a congenital heart defect. The CDR3 DNA is TGTGCTAGTGGCCGCTCAAGGGGGACTAGCGGGAGGGGCGGGGAGCTGTTTTTT. Amino acids: CASGRSRGTSGRGGELFF.